This T cell receptor (beta chain) was retrieved from a study of T cell responses to AZD1222 COVID-19 vaccine. The V segment lost 5 bases and the J segment 1 base; nucleotides outside the gene matches: 4. The CDR3 loop spans 14 amino acids. Per germline, CDR1 MNHEY and CDR2 SMNVEV (reference sequence). TCRdb keeps only in-frame clones here, not all; method: immunoSEQ multiplex PCR. The sample has around 140,000 clones, about 89% seen once. The sample was peripheral blood, taken 28 days after the second dose of the MenACWY control vaccine. The origin of this receptor is an adult who received the MenACWY meningococcal vaccine as a control. This chain uses TRBV27 with TRBJ1-1; 7 bases are a match to TRBD1. CDR3 region: CASSHRGANTEAFF. In nucleotides, the CDR3 is TGTGCCAGCAGTCACAGGGGCGCGAACACTGAAGCTTTCTTT.